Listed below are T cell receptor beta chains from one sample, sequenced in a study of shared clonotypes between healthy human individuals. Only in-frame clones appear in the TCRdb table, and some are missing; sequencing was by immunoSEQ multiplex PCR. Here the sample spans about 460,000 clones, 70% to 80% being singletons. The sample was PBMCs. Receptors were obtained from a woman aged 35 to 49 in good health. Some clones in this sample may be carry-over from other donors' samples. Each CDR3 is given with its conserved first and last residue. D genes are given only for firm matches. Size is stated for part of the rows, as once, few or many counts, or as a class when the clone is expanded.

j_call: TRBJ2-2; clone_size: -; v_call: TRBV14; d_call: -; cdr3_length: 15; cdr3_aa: CASSQEGHITGELFF; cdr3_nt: TGTGCCAGCAGCCAAGAAGGGCACATAACCGGGGAGCTGTTTTTT
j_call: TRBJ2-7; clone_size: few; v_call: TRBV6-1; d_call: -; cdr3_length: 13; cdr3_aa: CASSEQGEDEQYF; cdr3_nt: TGTGCCAGCAGTGAACAGGGGGAGGACGAGCAGTACTTC
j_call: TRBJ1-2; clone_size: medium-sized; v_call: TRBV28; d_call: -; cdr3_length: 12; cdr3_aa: CASSFGVDGYTF; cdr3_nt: TGTGCCAGCAGTTTCGGGGTTGATGGCTACACCTTC
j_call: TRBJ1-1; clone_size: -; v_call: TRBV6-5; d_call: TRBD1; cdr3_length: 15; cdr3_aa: CASSYSGVGTEEAFF; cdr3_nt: TGTGCCAGCAGTTACTCTGGGGTGGGGACAGAGGAAGCTTTCTTT
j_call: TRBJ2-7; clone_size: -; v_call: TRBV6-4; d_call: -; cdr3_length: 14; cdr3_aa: CASSATGGLGEQYF; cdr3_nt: TGTGCCAGCAGTGCTACCGGGGGTCTAGGCGAGCAGTACTTC
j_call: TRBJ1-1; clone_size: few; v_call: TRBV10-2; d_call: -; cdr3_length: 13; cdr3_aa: CASGRADGTEAFF; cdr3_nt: TGCGCCAGCGGCCGGGCAGACGGGACTGAAGCTTTCTTT
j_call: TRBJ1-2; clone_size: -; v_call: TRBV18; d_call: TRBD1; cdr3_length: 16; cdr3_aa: CASSPGSGGKSYGYTF; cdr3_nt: TGTGCCAGCTCACCGGGGTCAGGGGGGAAGTCTTATGGCTACACCTTC
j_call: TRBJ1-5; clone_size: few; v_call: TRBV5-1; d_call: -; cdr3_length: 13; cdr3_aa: CASSLAGNQPQHF; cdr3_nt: TGCGCCAGCAGCTTGGCCGGGAATCAGCCCCAGCATTTT
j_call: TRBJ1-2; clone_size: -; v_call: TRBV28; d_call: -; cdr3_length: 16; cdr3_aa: CASSGPGQGASYGYTF; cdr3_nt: TGTGCCAGCAGCGGTCCTGGGCAGGGAGCCTCCTATGGCTACACCTTC
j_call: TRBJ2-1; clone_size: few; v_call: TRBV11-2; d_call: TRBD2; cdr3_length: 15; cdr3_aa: CASSFAGGIYNEQFF; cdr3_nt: TGTGCCAGCAGCTTTGCGGGAGGCATCTACAATGAGCAGTTCTTC
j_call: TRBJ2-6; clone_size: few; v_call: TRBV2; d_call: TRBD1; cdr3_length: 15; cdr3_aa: CASSLQGAGANVLTF; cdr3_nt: TGTGCCAGCAGTTTACAGGGGGCTGGGGCCAACGTCCTGACTTTC
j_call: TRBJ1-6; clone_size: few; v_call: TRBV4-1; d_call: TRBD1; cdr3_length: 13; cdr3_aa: CASGQGWVSPLHF; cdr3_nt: TGCGCCAGCGGACAGGGGTGGGTCTCACCCCTCCACTTT
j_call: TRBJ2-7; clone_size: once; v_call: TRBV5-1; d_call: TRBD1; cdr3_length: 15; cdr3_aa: CASRGTGGASYEQYF; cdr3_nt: TGCGCCAGCAGGGGGACAGGGGGCGCATCCTACGAGCAGTACTTC
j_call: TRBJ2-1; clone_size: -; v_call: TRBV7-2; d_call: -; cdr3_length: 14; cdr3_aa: CASSLELGRGEQFF; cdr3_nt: TGTGCCAGCAGCTTAGAGCTCGGGAGAGGTGAGCAGTTCTTC
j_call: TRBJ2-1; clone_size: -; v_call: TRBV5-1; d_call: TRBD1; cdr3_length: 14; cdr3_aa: CASSAGTGGNEQFF; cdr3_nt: TGCGCCAGCAGCGCAGGGACAGGCGGCAATGAGCAGTTCTTC
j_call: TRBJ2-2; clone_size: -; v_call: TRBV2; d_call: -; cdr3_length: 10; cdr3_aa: CASSVGELFF; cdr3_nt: TGTGCCAGCAGTGTCGGGGAGCTGTTTTTT
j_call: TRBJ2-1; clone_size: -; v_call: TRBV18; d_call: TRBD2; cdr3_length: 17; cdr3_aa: CASSPSRGSGRDNEQFF; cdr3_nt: TGTGCCAGCTCACCTTCCCGGGGTAGCGGGAGGGACAATGAGCAGTTCTTC
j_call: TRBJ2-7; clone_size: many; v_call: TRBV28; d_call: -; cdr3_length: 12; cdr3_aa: CASSGQSWEQYF; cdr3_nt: TGTGCCAGCAGTGGACAGTCTTGGGAGCAGTACTTC
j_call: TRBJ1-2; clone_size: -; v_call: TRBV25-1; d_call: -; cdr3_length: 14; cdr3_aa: CASSDLLGMRGYTF; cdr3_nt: TGTGCCAGCAGTGATCTGTTGGGAATGAGGGGCTACACCTTC
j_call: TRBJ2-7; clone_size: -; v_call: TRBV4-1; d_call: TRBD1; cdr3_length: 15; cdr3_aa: CASSHPGQKYYEQYF; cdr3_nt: TGCGCCAGCAGCCACCCGGGACAGAAGTACTACGAGCAGTACTTC
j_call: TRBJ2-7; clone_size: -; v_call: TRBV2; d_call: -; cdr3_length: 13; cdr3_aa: CARGRRNTYEQYF; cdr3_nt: TGTGCCAGAGGTCGGCGTAACACCTACGAGCAGTACTTC
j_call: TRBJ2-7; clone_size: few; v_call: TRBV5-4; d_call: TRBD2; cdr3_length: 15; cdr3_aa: CASSAGGDNGYEQYF; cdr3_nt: TGTGCCAGCAGCGCGGGAGGGGACAATGGCTACGAGCAGTACTTC
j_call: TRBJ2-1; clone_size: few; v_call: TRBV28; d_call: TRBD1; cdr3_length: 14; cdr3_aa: CASSPPQGPNEQFF; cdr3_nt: TGTGCCAGCAGTCCACCACAGGGGCCCAATGAGCAGTTCTTC
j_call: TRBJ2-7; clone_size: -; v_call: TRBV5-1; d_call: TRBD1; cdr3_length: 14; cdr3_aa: CASSSRDRDYEQSF; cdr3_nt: TGCGCCAGCAGCAGCCGGGACAGGGACTACGAGCAGTCCTTC
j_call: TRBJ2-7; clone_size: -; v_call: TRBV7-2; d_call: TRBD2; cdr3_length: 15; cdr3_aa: CASSLGLAGAYEQYF; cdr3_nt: TGTGCCAGCAGCTTAGGGCTAGCGGGAGCCTACGAGCAGTACTTC
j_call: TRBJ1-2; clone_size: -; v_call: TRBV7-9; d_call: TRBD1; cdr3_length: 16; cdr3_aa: CASSRSWDRVNYGYTF; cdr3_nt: TGTGCCAGCAGCCGAAGTTGGGACAGGGTTAACTATGGCTACACCTTC
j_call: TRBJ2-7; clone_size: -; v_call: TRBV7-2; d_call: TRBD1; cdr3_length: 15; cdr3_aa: CASSLAGGASYEQYF; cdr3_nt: TGTGCCAGCAGCTTAGCAGGGGGCGCCTCCTACGAGCAGTACTTC
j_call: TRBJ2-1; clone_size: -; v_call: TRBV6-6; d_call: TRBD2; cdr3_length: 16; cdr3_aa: CASSYLLAGNVHEQFF; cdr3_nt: TGTGCCAGCAGTTACCTACTAGCGGGCAACGTTCATGAGCAGTTCTTC
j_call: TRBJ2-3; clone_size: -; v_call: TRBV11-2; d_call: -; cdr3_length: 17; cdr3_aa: CASSFLTQGSSTDTQYF; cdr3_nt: TGTGCCAGCAGCTTCCTCACGCAGGGATCTAGCACAGATACGCAGTATTTT
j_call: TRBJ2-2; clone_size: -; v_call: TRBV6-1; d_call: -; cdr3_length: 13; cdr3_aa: CASSEANTGELFF; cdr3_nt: TGTGCCAGCAGTGAAGCAAACACCGGGGAGCTGTTTTTT
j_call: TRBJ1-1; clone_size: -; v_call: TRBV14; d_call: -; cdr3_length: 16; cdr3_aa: CASSQDSGVWWKKAFF; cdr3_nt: TGTGCCAGCAGCCAAGATTCGGGCGTGTGGTGGAAAAAAGCTTTCTTT
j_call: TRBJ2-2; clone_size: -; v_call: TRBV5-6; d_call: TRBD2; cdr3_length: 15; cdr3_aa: CASSTGLANTGELFF; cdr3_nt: TGTGCCAGCAGCACGGGACTAGCCAACACCGGGGAGCTGTTTTTT
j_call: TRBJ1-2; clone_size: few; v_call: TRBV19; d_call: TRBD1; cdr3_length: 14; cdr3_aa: CASSMDRDNYGYTF; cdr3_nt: TGTGCCAGTAGTATGGACAGGGATAACTATGGCTACACCTTC
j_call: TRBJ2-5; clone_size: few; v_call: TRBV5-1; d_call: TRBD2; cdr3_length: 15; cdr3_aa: CASSFYAGEGETQYF; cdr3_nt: TGCGCCAGCAGCTTCTATGCGGGAGAGGGGGAGACCCAGTACTTC
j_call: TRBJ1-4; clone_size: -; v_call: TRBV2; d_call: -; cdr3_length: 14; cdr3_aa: CASSGSGANEKLFF; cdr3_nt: TGTGCCAGCAGTGGATCAGGGGCTAATGAAAAACTGTTTTTT
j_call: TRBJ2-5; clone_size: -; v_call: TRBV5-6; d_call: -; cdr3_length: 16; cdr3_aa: CASSPTGGGGRETQYF; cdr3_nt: TGTGCCAGCAGCCCCACGGGAGGGGGCGGGAGGGAGACCCAGTACTTC
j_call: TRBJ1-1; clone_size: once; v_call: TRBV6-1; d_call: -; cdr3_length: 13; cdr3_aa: CASTYLGDREAFF; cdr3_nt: TGTGCCAGCACCTACCTAGGGGACCGCGAAGCTTTCTTT
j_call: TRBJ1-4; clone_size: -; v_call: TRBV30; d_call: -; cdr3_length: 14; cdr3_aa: CAWSRTGPNEKLFF; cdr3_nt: TGTGCCTGGAGCAGGACGGGACCTAATGAAAAACTGTTTTTT
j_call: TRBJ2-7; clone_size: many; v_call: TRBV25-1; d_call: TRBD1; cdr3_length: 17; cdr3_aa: CASSEMGTGEISYEQYF; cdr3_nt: TGTGCCAGCAGTGAAATGGGGACAGGGGAAATAAGCTACGAGCAGTACTTC
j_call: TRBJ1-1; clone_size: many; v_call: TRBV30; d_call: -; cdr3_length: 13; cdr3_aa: CAWSPRGSTEAFF; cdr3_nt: TGTGCCTGGAGTCCCCGGGGGAGCACTGAAGCTTTCTTT
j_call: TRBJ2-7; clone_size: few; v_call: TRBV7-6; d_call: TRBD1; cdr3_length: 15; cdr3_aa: CASSPTQTGFYEQYF; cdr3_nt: TGTGCCAGCAGCCCCACTCAGACAGGGTTCTACGAGCAGTACTTC
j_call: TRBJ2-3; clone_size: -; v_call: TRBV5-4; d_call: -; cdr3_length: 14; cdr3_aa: CASSLKAITDTQYF; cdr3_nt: TGTGCCAGCAGCTTGAAGGCTATCACAGATACGCAGTATTTT
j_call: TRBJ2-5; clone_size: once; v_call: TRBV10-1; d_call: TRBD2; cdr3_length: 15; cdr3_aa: CASSESARGQETQYF; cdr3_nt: TGCGCCAGCAGTGAGTCTGCGCGGGGGCAAGAGACCCAGTACTTC
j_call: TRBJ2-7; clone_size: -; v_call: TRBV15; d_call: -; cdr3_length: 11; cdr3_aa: CATSGDYEQYF; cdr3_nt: TGTGCCACCAGCGGCGACTACGAGCAGTACTTC
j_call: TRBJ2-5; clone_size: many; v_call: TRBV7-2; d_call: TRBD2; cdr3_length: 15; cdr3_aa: CASSLASGIGETQYF; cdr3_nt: TGTGCCAGCAGCTTAGCTAGCGGGATCGGGGAGACCCAGTACTTC
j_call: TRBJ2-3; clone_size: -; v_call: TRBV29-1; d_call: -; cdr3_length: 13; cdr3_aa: CSVRDLGGDTQYF; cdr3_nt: TGCAGCGTCCGGGACCTTGGGGGAGATACGCAGTATTTT
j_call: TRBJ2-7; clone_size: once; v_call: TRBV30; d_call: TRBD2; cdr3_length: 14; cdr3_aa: CAWSLGGSSYEQYF; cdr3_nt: TGTGCCTGGAGTCTCGGCGGGAGCTCCTACGAGCAGTACTTC
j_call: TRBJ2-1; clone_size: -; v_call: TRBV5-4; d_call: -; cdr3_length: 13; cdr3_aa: CASSLGRGNEQFF; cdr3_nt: TGTGCCAGCAGCTTGGGCAGGGGCAATGAGCAGTTCTTC